The sequence of this T cell receptor (beta chain) was determined in a study of tumor-infiltrating lymphocytes in primary liver carcinoma. For the study at large: Primary liver carcinoma in the patients was surgically resected. Samples had roughly 3.5 to 7.13 million productive TCRbeta reads, comparable between tissue types.

The authors made TCR beta cDNA from 500 ng total RNA with a constant-region primer. It was through three nested multiplex PCR rounds of slightly modified ARM-PCR that TCR beta libraries arose. With TRBV1-TRBV30 forward primers and a C-beta reverse primer, the first two PCR rounds were run for roughly 10 cycles each. In TCRdb, the multiplex PCR reads were re-called with MiXCR into one record per CDR3 protein. The profile shows almost 200,000 distinct CDR3 sequences, less than 65% of them singletons. Unsorted whole blood yielded the blood RNA, and germline DNA was also extracted. Broader study findings: Each sample was bulk and unsorted; consequently, CD4+ and CD8+ repertoires were not compared. Tumor-blood pairs (like tumor-adjacent pairs) overlapped less than tumor region pairs did.

CDR3 length equals 16 residues. The germline V gene has CDR1 SGHAT and CDR2 FQNNGV. The V and J ends lost 4 bases and 14 bases respectively, with 29 bases between them. On this clonotype itself: Its cognate antigen is unknown.

The sequenced sample was peripheral blood. The chain links TRBV11-2 to TRBJ2-5, with a tentative D call TRBD2 (6 bases). This receptor was taken from a woman in her fifties or sixties with primary liver carcinoma and hepatitis B virus infection. CDR3 sequence (DNA): TGTGCCAGCAGCTACTCCCGTGGTATCGGGAGAGAGACCGATTACTTC. It translates to CASSYSRGIGRETDYF.